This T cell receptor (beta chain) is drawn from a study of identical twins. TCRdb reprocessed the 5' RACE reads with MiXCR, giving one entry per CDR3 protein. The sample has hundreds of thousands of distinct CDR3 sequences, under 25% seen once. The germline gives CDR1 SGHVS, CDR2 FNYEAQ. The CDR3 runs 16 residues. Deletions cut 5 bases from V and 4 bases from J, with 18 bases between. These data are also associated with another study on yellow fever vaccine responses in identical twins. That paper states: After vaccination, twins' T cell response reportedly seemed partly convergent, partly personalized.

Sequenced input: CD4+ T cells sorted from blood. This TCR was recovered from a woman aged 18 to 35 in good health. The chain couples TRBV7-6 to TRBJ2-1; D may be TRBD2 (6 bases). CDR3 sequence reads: CASSPSAASAYNEQFF. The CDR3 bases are TGTGCCAGCAGCCCCAGTGCGGCTAGCGCTTACAATGAGCAGTTCTTC.